Listed here are 5 T cell receptor beta chains from one sample, sequenced in a study of identical twins listed by TCRdb under 2016. Libraries were made using 5' RACE. TCRdb records Illumina HiSeq 2000 as the sequencer. Using fastp at Q25 and MiXCR, TCRdb reprocessed the public reads and kept productive beta chains. Identical CDR3 proteins give one entry, which carries the most common genes and DNA. The sample table lists a few hundred thousand distinct CDR3 sequences, 10% to 15% of them with a count of one. The top ten constitute 7.2% of the sample. A further study also used this sample, focusing on yellow fever vaccine responses in identical twins.

Sequencing input: CD8+ T cells sorted from blood. These receptors were obtained from a woman aged 18-29 years in good health.

The chain employs TRBV7-9 and TRBJ2-7, with D maybe TRBD2 (6 bases). This CDR3 spans 10 amino acids. Germline V gene sequence: CDR1 SEHNR, CDR2 FQNEAQ (reference sequence). The V and J ends lost 8 bases and 6 bases respectively, with 8 bases between them. CDR3 amino acids: CASAEGEQYF. CDR3 sequence (DNA): TGTGCCAGCGCGGAGGGCGAGCAGTACTTC. Full variable domain (missing parts from reference TRBV7-9 and TRBJ2-7): DTGVSQNPRHKITKRGQNVTFRCDPISEHNRLYWYRQTLGQGPEFLTYFQNEAQLEKSRLLSDRFSAERPKGSFSTLEIQRTEQGDSAMYLCASAEGEQYFGPGTRLTVT.

This clonotype was counted at least ten times. The V call is TRBV4-1, the J call TRBJ1-4; the D gene is possibly TRBD1 (5 bases). In germline, CDR1 is MGHRA, CDR2 YSYEKL. This CDR3 is 17 amino acids long. Trimming took off 0 bases at V and 16 bases at J, with 27 bases between the two ends. Here the CDR3 DNA reads TGCGCCAGCAGCCAAGATGCTACGGGGACCGGGGCTCAAATACGGTTTTTT. The encoded protein is CASSQDATGTGAQIRFF.

This clonotype was picked up a small number of times. V and J are TRBV7-9 and TRBJ2-5, with 12 positions matching TRBD2. The CDR3 consists of 17 residues. Germline trimming cut 5 bases from V and 2 bases from J; bases unmatched to any gene: 9. Germline lookup yields CDR1 SEHNR and CDR2 FQNEAQ (reference sequence). The CDR3 DNA reads TGTGCCAGCAGCGAACTAGCGGGAGGTGTCTGGCAAGAGACCCAGTACTTC. Protein: CASSELAGGVWQETQYF.

This clonotype was seen more than once but under ten times. The chain recombines TRBV20-1 with TRBJ1-2; no firm D call. CDR1 and CDR2 (germline): DFQATT, SNEGSKA (reference sequence). This CDR3 contains 14 residues. V lost 0 bases and J 4 bases, leaving 12 bases between the germline ends. CDR3 nucleotides: TGCAGTGCTAGAGATCTCGAAACCGTCTATGGCTACACCTTC. Translated: CSARDLETVYGYTF.

CDR3 in amino acids: CASSLLPDGGPDVASTDTQYF. The CDR3 DNA reads TGTGCCAGCAGCCTGCTGCCTGATGGCGGGCCCGACGTAGCTAGCACAGATACGCAGTATTTT. The chain is built from TRBV7-6 and TRBJ2-3, with D perhaps matching TRBD2 (5 bases). Germline V CDR1 and CDR2: SGHVS, FNYEAQ. The CDR3 sequence is 21 residues long. Trimming shortened V by 5 bases and J by 0 bases, and 30 bases separated the two germline ends.